This is a list of T cell receptor beta chains from one sample in a study of blood T cell repertoires in COVID-19. Sequencing was performed with immunoSEQ multiplex PCR; in TCRdb, only in-frame clones are kept and a portion is missing. Of around 160,000 clones in the sample, nearly 80% were seen once. The material sequenced was peripheral blood. The receptors were gathered from a woman older than 75 with acute or convalescent COVID-19. Each CDR3 is given with its conserved first and last residue. D genes are given only for firm matches. Rows give clone size only sometimes, using once, few, many, or a class for an expanded clone.

d_call	v_call	j_call	clone_size	cdr3_nt	cdr3_aa
.	TRBV3-1/TRBV3-2	TRBJ1-1	.	TGTGCCAGCAGCCAAGCCGACTCTGGACAGCCATTAGAGAACACTGAAGCTTTCTTT	CASSQADSGQPLENTEAFF
TRBD1	TRBV3-1/TRBV3-2	TRBJ1-6	.	TGTGCCAGCGCCCGGACAGGGGGTAATTCACCCCTCCACTTT	CASARTGGNSPLHF
.	TRBV7-8	TRBJ1-4	.	TGTGCCAGCAGCCCGCTCCGACAGTCAACTAATGAAAAACTGTTTTTT	CASSPLRQSTNEKLFF
TRBD1	TRBV6-1	TRBJ1-3	.	TGTGCCAGCAGATCCGGGACAGGGGCTGGAAACACCATATATTTT	CASRSGTGAGNTIYF
.	TRBV6-6	TRBJ2-7	.	TGTGCCAGCAGTTACTCATATCAGGGGTTTGAGTACTTC	CASSYSYQGFEYF
TRBD1	TRBV28	TRBJ2-1	.	TGTGCCAGCAGTTCCGGACAGGGACACTACAATGAGCAGTTCTTC	CASSSGQGHYNEQFF
.	TRBV18	TRBJ1-1	.	TGTGCCAGCTCACCGAGGGATTGGAACACTGAAGCTTTCTTT	CASSPRDWNTEAFF
TRBD1	TRBV6-6	TRBJ2-7	.	TGTGCCAGCAGCAGAGGGGGCCGGTCCTACGAGCAGTACTTC	CASSRGGRSYEQYF
.	TRBV6-5	TRBJ2-7	once	TGTGCCAGCAGTTTTACAGGGTACGACGAGCAGTACTTC	CASSFTGYDEQYF
TRBD2	TRBV28	TRBJ2-1	.	TGTGCCAGCACTGACGGGAGGGCCTCCAATGAGCAGTTCTTC	CASTDGRASNEQFF
TRBD1	TRBV28	TRBJ2-7	.	TGTGCCAGCAGCTACAACTTGCGGGACAGGGCCTACGAGCAGTACTTC	CASSYNLRDRAYEQYF
TRBD1	TRBV15	TRBJ1-5	.	TGTGCCACCAGCAGGCTCGGACAGGGGGCAAATCAGCCCCAGCATTTT	CATSRLGQGANQPQHF
.	TRBV6-5	TRBJ1-2	.	TGTGCCAGCAGTAGGCTACAGGGAAACTATGGCTACACCTTC	CASSRLQGNYGYTF
TRBD1	TRBV5-1	TRBJ1-1	.	TGCGCCAGCAGCTTGGTGGGGACAGTGATTGGGGGCACTGAAGCTTTCTTT	CASSLVGTVIGGTEAFF
.	TRBV6-2/TRBV6-3	TRBJ2-2	.	TGTGCCAGCAGTGGGCCGGGGACCGGGGAGCTGTTTTTT	CASSGPGTGELFF
.	TRBV3-1/TRBV3-2	TRBJ1-1	.	TGTGCCAGCAGCCAGCTTGGGACTCGAGGGGCTTTCTTT	CASSQLGTRGAFF
.	TRBV7-2	TRBJ1-1	.	TGTGCCAGCAGCCCTGGACAGAGCTACACTGAAGCTTTCTTT	CASSPGQSYTEAFF
.	TRBV5-1	TRBJ1-4	.	TGCGCCAGCAGCTTGGAACAGGGTGGTGAAAAACTGTTTTTT	CASSLEQGGEKLFF
TRBD2	TRBV5-1	TRBJ2-1	.	TGCGCCAGCAGCTTGGCCCCCAGCGGGGGGCCGAATGAGCAGTTCTTC	CASSLAPSGGPNEQFF
TRBD1	TRBV5-6	TRBJ2-7	.	TGTGCCAGCAGCTTGTTAGGACAGGGGTTCGAGCAGTACTTC	CASSLLGQGFEQYF
TRBD1	TRBV7-8	TRBJ1-1	.	TGTGCCAGCAGCCCCCAGGGGGCGTGGACTGAAGCTTTCTTT	CASSPQGAWTEAFF
TRBD2	TRBV5-1	TRBJ2-2	.	TGCGCCAGCAGCTCCAGGGCTGGGACGGGGGGTACCGGGGAGCTGTTTTTT	CASSSRAGTGGTGELFF
TRBD1	TRBV3-1/TRBV3-2	TRBJ1-2	.	TGTGCCAGCAGCCAAGGTACAGGGGTACGGGGCTACACCTTC	CASSQGTGVRGYTF
.	TRBV6-1	TRBJ1-2	.	TGTGCCAGCAGTGAAGGACAATCCTATGGCTACACCTTC	CASSEGQSYGYTF
TRBD2	TRBV7-9	TRBJ2-1	.	TGTGCCAGCAGCTTTGTTCCGGGACTAGAAAGCAATGAGCAGTTCTTC	CASSFVPGLESNEQFF
TRBD1	TRBV5-1	TRBJ2-5	.	TGCGCCAGCAGCTACGGACAGGGGCTGGGAGAGACCCAGTACTTC	CASSYGQGLGETQYF